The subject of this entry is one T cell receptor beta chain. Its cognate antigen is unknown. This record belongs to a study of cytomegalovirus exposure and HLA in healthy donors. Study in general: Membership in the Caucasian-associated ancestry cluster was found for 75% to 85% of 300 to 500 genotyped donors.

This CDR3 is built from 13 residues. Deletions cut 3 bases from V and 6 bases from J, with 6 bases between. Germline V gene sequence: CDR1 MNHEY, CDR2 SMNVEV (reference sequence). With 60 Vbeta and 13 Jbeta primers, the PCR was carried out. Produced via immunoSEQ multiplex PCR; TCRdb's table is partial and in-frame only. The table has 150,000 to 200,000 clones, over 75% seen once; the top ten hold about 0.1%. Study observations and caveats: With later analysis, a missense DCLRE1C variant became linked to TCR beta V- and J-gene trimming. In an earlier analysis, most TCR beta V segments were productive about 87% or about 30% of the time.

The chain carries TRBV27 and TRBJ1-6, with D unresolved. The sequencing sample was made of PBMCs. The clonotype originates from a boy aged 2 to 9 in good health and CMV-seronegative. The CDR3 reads CASSFTSNSPLHF. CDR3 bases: TGTGCCAGCAGTTTCACTTCTAATTCACCCCTCCACTTT.